Each of the 31 T cell receptor beta chains below was sequenced from the same sample in a study of blood T cells in healthy people across ages. The use of a sample-barcoded 5' primer and a J-beta primer mix characterized a second PCR of roughly 7 to 11 cycles. TCRdb recomputed calls from the 5' RACE reads with MiXCR, one row per CDR3 protein. The sample lists 600,000 to 900,000 distinct CDR3 sequences, more than 25% seen once, with 3% in the top ten. The same data also went into a second study, on T cells of mothers and their children.

Specimen: blood. Receptors were obtained from a boy between 10 and 17 years old in good health.

This clonotype showed up just a few times. J is TRBJ2-2 and V is TRBV10-3, with TRBD1 matching over 8 bases. CDR1 ENHRY and CDR2 SYGVKD come from the germline V gene. The junction had 14 bases not matched to a gene; V was cut back by 7 bases and J by 4 bases. This CDR3 has 17 amino acids. CDR3 loop: CAIISDRVEVGTGELFF. CDR3 nucleotide sequence: TGTGCCATCATTTCGGACAGGGTGGAAGTCGGCACCGGGGAGCTGTTTTTT.

The chain carries TRBV2 and TRBJ2-5; D not certain. V lost 1 base and J lost 4, with 7 bases in between. This CDR3 has 13 amino acids. Germline V CDR1 and CDR2: SNHLY, FYNNEI. The CDR3 sequence is CASSEGLPETQYF. In DNA form, the CDR3 reads TGTGCCAGCAGTGAAGGGCTCCCAGAGACCCAGTACTTC.

This clonotype came up a few times. The chain uses TRBV9 and TRBJ2-3; D possibly corresponds to TRBD2 (6 bases). The CDR3 consists of 15 residues. The germline gives CDR1 SGDLS, CDR2 YYNGEE. Deletions cut 2 bases from V and 4 bases from J, with 14 bases between. The CDR3 spells CASSVSSAPPDTQYF. In DNA form, the CDR3 reads TGTGCCAGCAGCGTCTCTAGCGCTCCTCCAGATACGCAGTATTTT.

The chain combines TRBV12-5 with TRBJ2-7; TRBD1 aligns across 10 bases. The length of the CDR3 is 14 residues. CDR1 and CDR2 from the germline V gene are LGHNT and FRNRAP. The junction had 3 bases not matched to a gene; V was cut back by 5 bases and J by 2 bases. CDR3 in amino acids: CASGPGTGAYEQYF. In DNA form, the CDR3 reads TGTGCTAGTGGTCCCGGGACAGGGGCCTACGAGCAGTACTTC.

This chain links TRBV7-9 with TRBJ1-4, with D possibly TRBD1 on 5 matching bases. V gave up 4 bases and J gave up 4 bases, with 10 bases separating them. The CDR3 sequence is 14 residues long. CDR1 is SEHNR and CDR2 is FQNEAQ in the germline V gene (reference sequence). The CDR3 loop is CASSSTVNNEKLFF. CDR3 sequence (DNA): TGTGCCAGCAGCTCGACAGTGAATAATGAAAAACTGTTTTTT.

This clonotype was counted a few times. The V and J genes are TRBV19 and TRBJ2-1, with 8 bases lining up with TRBD1. CDR1 is LNHDA and CDR2 is SQIVND in the germline V gene (reference sequence). The CDR3 sequence is 16 residues long. Unmatched junction bases numbered 17, after V lost 9 bases and J lost 7 bases. CDR3 sequence: CASNSVSGQGRNEQFF. As DNA, the CDR3 is TGTGCCAGCAATAGCGTTTCCGGACAGGGAAGGAATGAGCAGTTCTTC.

This clonotype came up many times. The chain has TRBV29-1 and TRBJ1-5, with 8 bases matching TRBD1. This CDR3 is 13 amino acids long. Germline CDR1 and CDR2: SQVTM and ANQGSEA. The ends lost 4 bases at V and 5 bases at J; junction bases unmatched: 4. CDR3 loop: CSVGDRGDQPQHF. The CDR3 DNA is TGCAGCGTTGGAGACAGGGGCGATCAGCCCCAGCATTTT.

This clonotype was seen a few times. This chain joins TRBV2 and TRBJ2-5; TRBD2 might be the D (6 bases). Germline values: CDR1 SNHLY, CDR2 FYNNEI. Trimming took off 6 bases at V and 2 bases at J, with 16 bases between the two ends. The CDR3 is 15 amino acids. CDR3 in amino acids: CASRPTPGGQETQYF. CDR3 bases: TGTGCCAGCAGACCTACCCCCGGGGGACAAGAGACCCAGTACTTC.

The table lists this clonotype with a few counts. The rearrangement uses TRBV5-5 and TRBJ2-7, with D possibly TRBD1 on 6 matching bases. Germline CDR1 reads SGHKS; CDR2 reads YYEKEE (reference sequence). Trimming removed 3 bases at V and 3 bases at J, with 19 bases between. This CDR3 has 16 residues. CDR3 sequence (DNA): TGTGCCAGCAGCTCGATCTCAGGGGCGGCTTACTACGAGCAGTACTTC. Protein product: CASSSISGAAYYEQYF.

The chain carries TRBV6-1 and TRBJ2-3; perhaps TRBD2 as D (5 bases). The CDR3 length is 16 residues. CDR1 is MNHNS, CDR2 SASEGT, per germline. The ends were cut back, 7 bases at V and 2 bases at J, with 19 bases in the middle. The CDR3 spells CASTPLGSLNTDTQYF. The CDR3 region has the DNA TGTGCCAGCACCCCCTTAGGGAGTTTAAACACAGATACGCAGTATTTT.

The chain recombines TRBV27 with TRBJ2-7, with 10 bases that match TRBD2. The CDR3 runs to 20 residues. Germline CDR1 and CDR2: MNHEY and SMNVEV (reference sequence). Germline trimming cut 2 bases from V and 6 bases from J; bases unmatched to any gene: 22. This chain's CDR3 is CASSLIPLGVAGGLVREQYF. The DNA for the CDR3 is TGTGCCAGCAGTTTAATCCCCCTTGGAGTAGCGGGGGGATTGGTTCGCGAGCAGTACTTC.

The V gene is TRBV29-1, the J gene TRBJ1-2; D might be TRBD1 (5 bases). CDR1 SQVTM and CDR2 ANQGSEA come from the germline V gene. The CDR3 is made up of 16 amino acids. Trimming pared 7 bases from V and 0 bases from J, leaving 21 bases between. CDR3: CSAGRTEAITNYGYTF. The CDR3 coding sequence is TGCAGCGCAGGGAGAACAGAGGCTATTACTAACTATGGCTACACCTTC.

In regard to this clonotype: One end of the junction is discordant with germline, which a read error may explain. The chain carries TRBV12-3 or TRBV12-4 and TRBJ2-5, with 10 bases identical to TRBD2. This CDR3 region has 14 residues. The CDR3, as DNA: TGTGCCAGCAGCTGGACTAGCGGTGGGGAGACCCAGCACTTC. Protein sequence: CASSWTSGGETQHF.

The sample holds a few counts of this clonotype. V gene TRBV5-1 combines with J gene TRBJ2-7; D uncertain. The CDR3 extends over 16 amino acids. V was shortened by 3 bases and J by 6 bases, with 22 bases between the two germline ends. The germline V gene has CDR1 SGHRS and CDR2 YFSETQ. For the CDR3, the DNA is TGCGCCAGCAGCTCTTCCCCCTTGACTCCAAAAGGCGAGCAGTACTTC. It is translated as CASSSSPLTPKGEQYF. Full variable domain (missing parts from reference TRBV5-1 and TRBJ2-7): KAGVTQTPRYLIKTRGQQVTLSCSPISGHRSVSWYQQTPGQGLQFLFEYFSETQRNKGNFPGRFSGRQFSNSRSEMNVSTLELGDSALYLCASSSSPLTPKGEQYFGPGTRLTVT.

The chain links TRBV2 to TRBJ2-7; no reliable D call. Per the germline V gene, CDR1 is SNHLY and CDR2 is FYNNEI. CDR3 length equals 15 residues. V was cut by 4 bases and J by 4 bases, with 17 bases left in between. CDR3 DNA: TGTGCCAGCAGTGTCGCCGCAGGACCTACGTACGAGCAGTACTTC. Encoded protein: CASSVAAGPTYEQYF.

This clonotype showed up many times. The rearrangement uses TRBV20-1 and TRBJ2-4; D gene unclear. Trimming cost V 3 bases and J 6 bases, with 9 bases left between them. The length of the CDR3 is 12 residues. Germline CDR1 and CDR2: DFQATT and SNEGSKA (reference sequence). CDR3 sequence: CSASNQANIQYF. DNA of the CDR3: TGCAGTGCTAGCAACCAGGCAAACATTCAGTACTTC.

This clonotype was seen only a few times. The V call is TRBV4-2, the J call TRBJ1-5, with 8 positions matching TRBD1. J lost 4 bases, V lost 3 bases, and 5 bases had no gene match. Germline CDR1 LGHNA, CDR2 YNFKEQ. The CDR3 covers 15 residues. This CDR3 is CASSHGQGRNQPQHF. CDR3 nucleotide sequence: TGTGCCAGCAGCCACGGACAGGGAAGAAATCAGCCCCAGCATTTT.

The chain has TRBV9 and TRBJ2-5; 15 positions agree with TRBD2. V shed 1 base, J shed 4 bases, and the junction held 2 bases outside the gene matches. Germline CDR1 SGDLS, CDR2 YYNGEE. This CDR3 has 16 residues. The CDR3 is CASSVPGLAGGETQYF. For the CDR3, the DNA is TGTGCCAGCAGCGTACCGGGACTAGCGGGGGGAGAGACCCAGTACTTC.

CDR3 amino acids: CASSPGQFGNTIYF. In DNA, the CDR3 is TGTGCCAGCAGCCCGGGACAATTCGGAAACACCATATATTTT. This chain joins TRBV4-2 and TRBJ1-3; D perhaps matches TRBD1 (6 bases). V lost 4 bases to trimming and J lost 4 bases, with 11 bases between them. This CDR3 has 14 amino acids. Germline CDR1 and CDR2: LGHNA and YNFKEQ.

The rearrangement links TRBV7-9 to TRBJ2-7; maybe TRBD1 (6 bases). Germline values: CDR1 SEHNR, CDR2 FQNEAQ (reference sequence). CDR3 length equals 15 residues. Deletions cut 5 bases from V and 0 bases from J, with 14 bases between. CDR3 loop: CASSERTANSYEQYF. Here the CDR3 DNA reads TGTGCCAGCAGCGAGAGGACAGCGAACTCCTACGAGCAGTACTTC. Supplemented by reference TRBV7-9 and TRBJ2-7, the full variable domain reads DTGVSQNPRHKITKRGQNVTFRCDPISEHNRLYWYRQTLGQGPEFLTYFQNEAQLEKSRLLSDRFSAERPKGSFSTLEIQRTEQGDSAMYLCASSERTANSYEQYFGPGTRLTVT.

This clonotype was picked up a small number of times. The genes are TRBV2 and TRBJ2-5; a possible D gene is TRBD1 (6 bases). The CDR3 runs to 14 residues. Germline V gene lookup returns CDR1 SNHLY and CDR2 FYNNEI. Trimming pared 6 bases from V and 0 bases from J, leaving 11 bases between. The CDR3 is CASRPGTHQETQYF. As DNA, the CDR3 is TGTGCCAGCAGGCCCGGGACACACCAAGAGACCCAGTACTTC.

Turning to this clonotype: One end of the junction fails to match germline, which may point to a read error. J is TRBJ2-7 and V is TRBV7-9, with 7 bases lining up with TRBD1. Germline V gene lookup returns CDR1 SEHNR and CDR2 FQNEAQ (reference sequence). The CDR3 runs 13 residues. CDR3 amino acids: CASSLGDRYEQYF. In DNA, the CDR3 is TGTGCCAGCAGTTTAGGGGACAGATACGAGCAGTACTTC.

This chain joins TRBV14 and TRBJ2-3; D gene unclear. The V end was cut by 7 bases, the J end by 8 bases, with 13 bases between. This CDR3 is 12 amino acids long. Germline V gene sequence: CDR1 SGHDN, CDR2 FVKESK. CDR3 DNA: TGTGCCAGCAATATAATGTCCGGTACGCAGTATTTT. As protein: CASNIMSGTQYF.

The chain carries TRBV4-1 and TRBJ2-5; 10 bases agree with TRBD2. This CDR3 has 16 residues. Germline CDR1 MGHRA, CDR2 YSYEKL. Trimming cost V 4 bases and J 2 bases; bases outside gene matches: 7. In DNA form, the CDR3 reads TGCGCCAGCAGCCCTCCTAGCGGGGGCCTTCAAGAGACCCAGTACTTC. It yields the protein CASSPPSGGLQETQYF.

The chain recombines TRBV6-2 or TRBV6-3 with TRBJ1-2, with 9 bases matching TRBD1. The CDR3 length is 15 residues. Germline CDR1 and CDR2: MNHEY and SVGEGT. Trimming took 6 bases from V and 4 from J; bases not matched to a gene: 9. The CDR3 sequence: CASRPRDREFYGYTF. Here the CDR3 DNA reads TGTGCCAGCAGACCACGGGACAGGGAATTCTATGGCTACACCTTC.

This clonotype showed up just a few times. The chain is built from TRBV3-1 and TRBJ2-1; 7 bases map to TRBD1. The J call is uncertain, as TRBJ2-7 better fits the DNA end. This CDR3 region has 15 residues. The germline gives CDR1 LGHDT, CDR2 YNNKEL (reference sequence). The CDR3 region has the DNA TGTGCCAGCAGCCCCCGACAGGGACAACCCTACGAGCAGTACTTC. This translates into CASSPRQGQPYEQYF.

J is TRBJ2-5 and V is TRBV5-1; 9 bases line up with TRBD2. The J segment lost 3 bases and the V segment lost 0 bases, leaving 6 bases of the junction unmatched. Looked up from germline, CDR1 is SGHRS and CDR2 is YFSETQ. The CDR3 has 16 residues. Written as DNA, the CDR3 is TGCGCCAGCAGCTTGGTGACTAGCGGAGTCAAAGAGACCCAGTACTTC. Its translation is CASSLVTSGVKETQYF.

The chain links TRBV4-2 to TRBJ1-2; 7 nucleotides align to TRBD1. The CDR3 covers 15 residues. Germline trimming cut 0 bases from V and 4 bases from J; bases unmatched to any gene: 5. The germline V gene encodes CDR1 LGHNA and CDR2 YNFKEQ. In DNA, the CDR3 is TGTGCCAGCAGCCAAGAGACAGGGCGCGGCTATGGCTACACCTTC. This sequence encodes CASSQETGRGYGYTF.

Many counts were recorded for this clonotype. The chain links TRBV12-3 or TRBV12-4 to TRBJ2-5, with a weak D call TRBD1 (6 bases). The CDR3 totals 14 residues. V gave up 5 bases and J gave up 2 bases, with 12 bases separating them. The chain's CDR3 is CASSPRTAQETQYF. CDR3 DNA sequence: TGTGCCAGCAGTCCTCGGACAGCTCAAGAGACCCAGTACTTC.

The chain employs TRBV12-3 or TRBV12-4 and TRBJ2-7; D is ambiguous. V lost 6 bases, J lost 0 bases, and 9 bases lay in between. The CDR3 is 13 residues long. CDR3 DNA: TGTGCCAGCAGGCTGGGCAGCTCCTACGAGCAGTACTTC. This sequence encodes CASRLGSSYEQYF.

The chain uses TRBV5-5 and TRBJ2-3; 9 nucleotides agree with TRBD1. V lost 3 bases to trimming and J lost 2 bases; unmatched junction nucleotides: 7. The CDR3 runs to 16 residues. Germline CDR1 SGHKS, CDR2 YYEKEE (reference sequence). This CDR3 is CASSSRGQGTTDTQYF. The DNA of the CDR3 is TGTGCCAGCAGCTCCCGGGGACAGGGTACCACAGATACGCAGTATTTT.